This entry concerns a single TCR beta chain. Its antigen is not yet known. No qualities accompany the bases; no much larger clone lies one base away. Instrument on record: 454 GS FLX Titanium. A previously published linear amplification protocol was used to build the TCR libraries, starting from around 520 ng of total RNA. Sequencing was performed on the Roche/454 Genome Sequencer with Titanium chemistry. In the paper's pipeline: A total of some 84,000 rearranged TCR alpha transcripts were sequenced from several of the healthy donors. Duplicate transcripts were removed, and unique TCR clonotypes were defined by the CDR3 junction according to IMGT nomenclature. Logistic regression in R 2.13.0 modeled CD4 versus CD8 status as a function of V and J genes, with adjustment for donor effects and Bonferroni correction for multiple testing. TCRdb reprocessed the public reads (quality trimming at Q25 with fastp, clone calling with MiXCR) and kept in-frame beta chains. Rows are unified per CDR3 protein, each entry keeping the most common DNA and genes. It is TCRdb's table, rather than the study itself, that gives the V and J calls and clone size. For this sample the table gives approximately 180,000 distinct CDR3 sequences, of which around 80% were detected only once. The leading ten clones occupy about 2.3% of the sample.

This sample was included in a study of healthy donors' naive CD4 and CD8 T cells (dated by TCRdb to the mid-2010s). Regarding the research as a whole: Donors were chosen to span three age groups (20-25, 40-50 and 60-70 years, five to seven each), with mean age roughly 46 and half female. The TCR alpha libraries followed the same workflow as the beta chain, except for a newly designed primer set that covered all functional IMGT alpha gene variants. Peripheral blood mononuclear cells were collected from roughly 17 healthy, unrelated individuals. The donors were HLA-typed by sequencing at HLA-A, -B, -C, -DRB1, -DQB1 and -DPB1, using the SBTexcellerator protocol, an ABI3130xl analyzer and SBTengine software. To check how TCR variation relates to lineage commitment, the researchers sequenced rearranged TCR alpha and beta chains taken from naive CD4+ and CD8+ T cells. Overall results and qualifications from the work: Reportedly, most V and J gene segments showed bias between naive CD4+ and CD8+ cells, and this bias held consistently across donors regardless of HLA genotype. In both chains, CD4+ lineage was associated with a positively charged CDR3, and CD8+ lineage was associated with a negatively charged CDR3. Taken together, V genes, J genes and CDR3 charge appeared to account for roughly 13% of the variance in CD4/CD8 propensity, acting in a largely additive way. Because alpha and beta chains were sequenced in bulk and could not be paired, the effects of the two chains in combination were not assessed. The study did not directly address whether homeostatic proliferation of naive T cells might have biased the repertoire.

The CDR3 holds 17 amino acids from the cysteine to the phenylalanine. Only the CDR3 region is kept as DNA, spanning 51 bases read in frame from base 1. Relative to germline, V is missing 0 bases and J is missing 2 bases, with 2 bases of the junction outside any gene match. Cells with a CD4+CD8-CD45RO-CD45RA+ profile were isolated by FACS and defined as naive CD4+ T cells, and those with a CD8+CD4-CD45RA+CD27bright profile were defined as naive CD8+ T cells. Antibodies against CD4 (RPA-T4), CD8 (SK1), CD27 (O323), CD45RA (HI100) and CD45RO (UCHL1) were used for sorting. The sequence joins TRBV12-3 or TRBV12-4 to TRBJ2-1, and TRBD2 aligns with 12 junction nucleotides. The sequence was obtained from a pool of human donors in good health; the sample pools cells from several healthy donors. Sequencing was done on a sample of naive CD4+ and CD8+ T cells sorted from blood, pooled from several donors. What this sample's cell subset or site label stands for: FACS-sorted naive CD4+ (CD45RO-CD45RA+) and naive CD8+ (CD45RA+CD27bright) T cells. The CDR3 reads CASSLARLAGAYNEQFF. The nucleotides are TGTGCCAGCAGTTTAGCACGACTAGCGGGGGCCTACAATGAGCAGTTCTTC.